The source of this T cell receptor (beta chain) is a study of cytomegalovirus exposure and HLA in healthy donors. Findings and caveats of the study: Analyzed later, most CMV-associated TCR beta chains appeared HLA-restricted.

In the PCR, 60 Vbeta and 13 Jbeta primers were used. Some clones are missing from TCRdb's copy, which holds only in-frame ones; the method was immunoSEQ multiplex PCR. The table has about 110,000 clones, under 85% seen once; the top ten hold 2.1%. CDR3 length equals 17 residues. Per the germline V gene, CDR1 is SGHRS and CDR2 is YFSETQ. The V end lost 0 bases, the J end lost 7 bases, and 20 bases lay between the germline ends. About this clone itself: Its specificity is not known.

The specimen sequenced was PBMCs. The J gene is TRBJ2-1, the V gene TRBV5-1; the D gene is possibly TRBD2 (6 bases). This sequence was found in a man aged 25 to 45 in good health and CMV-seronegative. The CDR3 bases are TGCGCCAGCAGCTTGGCCCGCGGCCAACCGGGACTTAATGAGCAGTTCTTC. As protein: CASSLARGQPGLNEQFF. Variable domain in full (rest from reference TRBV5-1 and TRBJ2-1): KAGVTQTPRYLIKTRGQQVTLSCSPISGHRSVSWYQQTPGQGLQFLFEYFSETQRNKGNFPGRFSGRQFSNSRSEMNVSTLELGDSALYLCASSLARGQPGLNEQFFGPGTRLTVL.